This T cell receptor beta chain is from a study of blood T cell repertoires in COVID-19. TCRdb keeps only in-frame clones here, not all; method: immunoSEQ multiplex PCR. The top ten hold around 5% of the sample, which has about 48,000 clones, about nine tenths seen once. V shed 1 base, J shed 9 bases, and the junction held 8 bases outside the gene matches. The CDR3 spans 13 residues. Germline CDR1 is SQVTM and CDR2 is ANQGSEA. The TCR originated in an older man with acute or convalescent COVID-19. Sequenced sample: peripheral blood. This chain connects TRBV29-1 to TRBJ1-2; 7 positions match TRBD1. The CDR3 sequence: CSVEVVAGGRYTF. CDR3 bases: TGCAGCGTTGAAGTGGTGGCAGGGGGACGCTACACCTTC. Full variable domain (outside the CDR3, taken from reference TRBV29-1 and TRBJ1-2): SAVISQKPSRDICQRGTSLTIQCQVDSQVTMMFWYRQQPGQSLTLIATANQGSEATYESGFVIDKFPISRPNLTFSTLTVSNMSPEDSSIYLCSVEVVAGGRYTFGSGTRLTVV.